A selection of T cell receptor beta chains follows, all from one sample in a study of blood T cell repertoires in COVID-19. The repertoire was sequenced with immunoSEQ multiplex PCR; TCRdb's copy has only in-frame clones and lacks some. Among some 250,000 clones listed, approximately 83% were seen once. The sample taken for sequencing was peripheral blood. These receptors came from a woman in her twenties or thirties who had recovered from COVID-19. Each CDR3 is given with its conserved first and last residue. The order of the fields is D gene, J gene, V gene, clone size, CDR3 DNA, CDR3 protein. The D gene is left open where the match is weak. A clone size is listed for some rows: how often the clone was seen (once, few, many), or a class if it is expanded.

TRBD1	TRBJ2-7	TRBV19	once	TGTGCCAGTAGATCGGGACAGGGAAGCCACGAGCAGTACTTC	CASRSGQGSHEQYF
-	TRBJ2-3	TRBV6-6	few	TGTGCCAGCAGTTTTGGGGGCACCAGCACAGATACGCAGTATTTT	CASSFGGTSTDTQYF
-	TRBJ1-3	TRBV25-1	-	TGTGCCAGCAGTGAATCGGAGGGAGAGGTGAACACCATATATTTT	CASSESEGEVNTIYF
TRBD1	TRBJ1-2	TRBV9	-	TGTGCCAGCAGCCGAGACAGGGGGCTCGAATATGGCTACACCTTC	CASSRDRGLEYGYTF
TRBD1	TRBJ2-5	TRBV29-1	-	TGCAGCGTTGGCGAGACAGGGGGCAACCAAGAGACCCAGTACTTC	CSVGETGGNQETQYF
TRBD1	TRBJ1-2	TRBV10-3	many	TGTGCCAGTGGCCGACAGGGGCCGTACTATGGCTACACCTTC	CASGRQGPYYGYTF
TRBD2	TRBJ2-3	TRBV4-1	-	TGCGCCAGCAGTCAAACCGGGACTACCACAGATACGCAGTATTTT	CASSQTGTTTDTQYF
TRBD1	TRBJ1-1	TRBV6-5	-	TGTGCCAGCAGGGGACAGCCAAACACTGAAGCTTTCTTT	CASRGQPNTEAFF
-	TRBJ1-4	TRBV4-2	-	TGTGCCAGCAGCCAGAAAAATACAGTGTCCACGGGGGAAAAACTGTTTTTT	CASSQKNTVSTGEKLFF
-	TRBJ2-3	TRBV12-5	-	TGTGCTAGTGGTTTGGTATTGGGGGGGGGCCTCACAGATACGCAGTATTTT	CASGLVLGGGLTDTQYF
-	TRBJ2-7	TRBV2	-	TGTGCCAGCAGTCGGGACTCCGGGGTTGGCGAGCAGTACTTC	CASSRDSGVGEQYF
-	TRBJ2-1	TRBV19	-	TGTGCCAGTCGCGGGGAGGCGGGTGGTAATGAGCAGTTCTTC	CASRGEAGGNEQFF
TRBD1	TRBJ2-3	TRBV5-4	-	TGTGCCAGCAGCTTCAAGCGGGGACAGGGTACAGATACGCAGTATTTT	CASSFKRGQGTDTQYF
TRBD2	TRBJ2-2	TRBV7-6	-	TGTGCCAGCGCCACCGGGACTAGCGGGGGGACCGGGGAGCTGTTTTTT	CASATGTSGGTGELFF
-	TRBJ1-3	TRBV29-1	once	TGCAGCGTTGAAGAGACAGGCTCTGGAAACACCATATATTTT	CSVEETGSGNTIYF
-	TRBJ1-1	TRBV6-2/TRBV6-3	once	TGTGCCAGCAGTCGCCCCGAAGGGGGGAACACTGAAGCTTTCTTT	CASSRPEGGNTEAFF